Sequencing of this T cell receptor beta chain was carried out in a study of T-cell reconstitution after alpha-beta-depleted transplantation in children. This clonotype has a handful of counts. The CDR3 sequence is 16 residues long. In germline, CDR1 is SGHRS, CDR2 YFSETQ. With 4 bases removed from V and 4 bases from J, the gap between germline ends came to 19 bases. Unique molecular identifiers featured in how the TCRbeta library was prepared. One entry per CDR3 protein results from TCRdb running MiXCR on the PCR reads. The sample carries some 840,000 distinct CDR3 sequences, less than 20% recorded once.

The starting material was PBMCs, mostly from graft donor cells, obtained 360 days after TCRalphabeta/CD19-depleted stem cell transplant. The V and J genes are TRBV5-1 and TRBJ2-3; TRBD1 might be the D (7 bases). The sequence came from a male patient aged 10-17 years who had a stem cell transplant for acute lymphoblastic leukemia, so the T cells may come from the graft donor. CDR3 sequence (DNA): TGCGCCAGCAGCCTCCAGACAGGGTCGGGAGCAGATACGCAGTATTTT. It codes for CASSLQTGSGADTQYF.